This T cell receptor (beta chain) was sequenced in a study of blood T cell repertoires in COVID-19. Study summary: The United States, Italy and Spain supplied acute and convalescent COVID-19 samples. PBMCs, B-cell-depleted T cells, or T cells provided the cDNA or gDNA that made up the material.

Original analysis: How many nucleated cells were present was estimated from reference gene primer amplification. The repertoire was sequenced with immunoSEQ multiplex PCR; TCRdb's copy has only in-frame clones and lacks some. V and J calls and clone size are as listed in that table; D and trimming were resolved from the DNA. The sample contains about 85,000 clones, roughly 90% of which appear only once. Germline-derived CDR1 and CDR2 are SGHTA and FQGTGA. Trimming removed 3 bases from V and 9 bases from J; junction bases left unmatched: 5. The CDR3 covers 15 residues. The V and J genes are TRBV7-3 and TRBJ2-1; 13 nucleotides match TRBD2. What was sequenced was peripheral blood. This TCR came from a human donor with active COVID-19. The donor label of this sample is uncertain. CDR3 in amino acids: CASSFGTSGEGEQFF. The CDR3 bases are TGTGCCAGCAGCTTCGGGACTAGCGGGGAGGGTGAGCAGTTCTTC.